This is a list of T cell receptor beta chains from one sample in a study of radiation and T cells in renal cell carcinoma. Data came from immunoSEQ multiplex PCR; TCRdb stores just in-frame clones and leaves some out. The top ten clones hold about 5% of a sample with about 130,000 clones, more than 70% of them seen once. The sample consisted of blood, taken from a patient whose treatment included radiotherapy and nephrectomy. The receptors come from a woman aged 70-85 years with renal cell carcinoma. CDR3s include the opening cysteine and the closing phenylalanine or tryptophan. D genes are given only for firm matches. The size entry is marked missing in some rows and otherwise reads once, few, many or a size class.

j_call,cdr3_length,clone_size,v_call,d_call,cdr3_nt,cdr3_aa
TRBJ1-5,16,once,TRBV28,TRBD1,TGTGCCAGCAGCCCAAGAGGGGGCGGGGGCAATCAGCCCCAGCATTTT,CASSPRGGGGNQPQHF
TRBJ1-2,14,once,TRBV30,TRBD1,TGTGCCTGGAGTCCACGGGACAGTAGATATGGCTACACCTTC,CAWSPRDSRYGYTF
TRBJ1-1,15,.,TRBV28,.,TGTGCCAGCAGTTTATTAGGGGGGAAGAACACTGAAGCTTTCTTT,CASSLLGGKNTEAFF
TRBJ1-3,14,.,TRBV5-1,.,TGCGCCAGCAGCCGCTGGGGCTCTGGAAACACCATATATTTT,CASSRWGSGNTIYF
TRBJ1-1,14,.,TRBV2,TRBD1,TGTGCCAGCAGTGTCAAGACAGGGGGTTCTGAAGCTTTCTTT,CASSVKTGGSEAFF
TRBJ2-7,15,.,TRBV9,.,TGTGCCAGCAGCGTAGATCTGGGACCAGTCTACGAGCAGTACTTC,CASSVDLGPVYEQYF
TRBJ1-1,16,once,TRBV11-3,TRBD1,TGTGCCAGCAGCTTTGACAGGGGACTTATGAACACTGAAGCTTTCTTT,CASSFDRGLMNTEAFF
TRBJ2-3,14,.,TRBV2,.,TGTGCCAGCAGTACAGATACACACACAGATACGCAGTATTTT,CASSTDTHTDTQYF
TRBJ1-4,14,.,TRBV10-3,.,TGTGCCATCAGTGACGGTGCAACTAATGAAAAACTGTTTTTT,CAISDGATNEKLFF
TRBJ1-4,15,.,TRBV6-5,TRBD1,TGTGCCAGCAGTTACGGGACAGCCTCCGGAGAAAAACTGTTTTTT,CASSYGTASGEKLFF
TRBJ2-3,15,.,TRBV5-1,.,TGCGCCAGCAGCATACCTGGACAGATCACAGATACGCAGTATTTT,CASSIPGQITDTQYF
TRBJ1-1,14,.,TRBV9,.,TGTGCCAGCAGCGTAGGGGCGGAGAACACTGAAGCTTTCTTT,CASSVGAENTEAFF
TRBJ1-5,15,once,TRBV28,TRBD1,TGTGCCAGCAGTTGGCCGGGACAGACTAATCAGCCCCAGCATTTT,CASSWPGQTNQPQHF
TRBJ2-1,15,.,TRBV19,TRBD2,TGTGCCAGTAGTATTCCGGGGGGGCCTTACAATGAGCAGTTCTTC,CASSIPGGPYNEQFF
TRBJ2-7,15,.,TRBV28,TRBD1,TGTGCCAGCAGCCTCACAGGGGGCGCCTCCTACGAGCAGTACTTC,CASSLTGGASYEQYF
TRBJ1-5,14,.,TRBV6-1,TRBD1,TGTGCCAGCACCGGGACAGGGTTGTCTCAGCCCCAGCATTTT,CASTGTGLSQPQHF
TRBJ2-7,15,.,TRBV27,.,TGTGCCAGCAGTTTAAGGCCAGGGTTTACCTACGAGCAGTACTTC,CASSLRPGFTYEQYF
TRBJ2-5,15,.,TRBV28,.,TGTGCCAGCAGTTTACAACCGACAGAGTCCGGGACCCAGTACTTC,CASSLQPTESGTQYF
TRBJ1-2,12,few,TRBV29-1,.,TGCAGCGTTCAGAGGGGGAGCTATGGCTACACCTTC,CSVQRGSYGYTF
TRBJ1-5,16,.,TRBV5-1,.,TGCGCCAGCAGCTTGGACCCGGGGGGGGCGAGCCAGCCCCAGCATTTT,CASSLDPGGASQPQHF
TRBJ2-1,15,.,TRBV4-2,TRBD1,TGTGCCAGCAGCCGAGAGACAGGGTCCGTCAATGAGCAGTTCTTC,CASSRETGSVNEQFF
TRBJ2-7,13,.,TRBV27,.,TGTGCCAGCAGTTTAGTCGTAGGCTACGAGCAGTACTTC,CASSLVVGYEQYF
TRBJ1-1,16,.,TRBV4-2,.,TGTGCCAGCAGCCTCGGGACACCTCAATCAAACACTGAAGCTTTCTTT,CASSLGTPQSNTEAFF
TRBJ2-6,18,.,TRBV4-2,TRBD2,TGTGCCAGCAGCCACGGACTAGCGGGGTCCTCTGGGGCCAACGTCCTGACTTTC,CASSHGLAGSSGANVLTF
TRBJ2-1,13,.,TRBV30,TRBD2,TGTGCCTGGACTAGCGGGGTAATCGATGAGCAGTTCTTC,CAWTSGVIDEQFF